Given below is one T cell receptor beta chain in context. A much larger clonotype is one base distant, so this may be a read error. This sample stems from a study of fetal regulatory T cell absence and autoimmunity. The wider study: Exocrine pancreas autoimmunity occurred in IPEX patients lacking clinical diabetes.

Assay used: immunoSEQ multiplex PCR; TCRdb lists only in-frame clones, some missing. The sample contains roughly 95,000 clones, around 72% of which appear only once. J was trimmed by 0 bases and V by 4 bases; bases with no gene match: 0. The CDR3 covers 15 residues. Germline CDR1 reads PRHDT; CDR2 reads FYEKMQ (reference sequence). The specimen was pancreas tissue. This rearrangement joins TRBV13 to TRBJ2-3; 11 nucleotides match TRBD2. The TCR comes from a male donor with IPEX syndrome. The CDR3 loop reads CASSWTSGSTDTQYF. CDR3 nucleotide sequence: TGTGCCAGCAGCTGGACTAGCGGGAGCACAGATACGCAGTATTTT.